Listed below are T cell receptor beta chains from one sample, sequenced in a study of cytomegalovirus exposure and HLA in healthy donors. Assay used: immunoSEQ multiplex PCR; TCRdb lists only in-frame clones, some missing. The sample includes roughly 150,000 clones, roughly 85% of them seen just once. The sequenced material came from PBMCs. The receptors stem from a male donor in good health and CMV-seronegative. CDR3s include the opening cysteine and the closing phenylalanine or tryptophan. A clone size is listed for some rows: how often the clone was seen (once, few, many), or a class if it is expanded.

>NA|TRBV5-4
CASSLVKRGGPNEQFF
>NA|TRBV9
CASTSRGEVSYNEQFF
>once|TRBV9
CASSVVLGDTEAFF
>few|TRBV6-1
CASSATPTYEQYF
>NA|TRBV18
CASSPTGGEQYF
>NA|TRBV28
CASSRDRGTNEKLFF
>NA|TRBV6-5
CASSSAGTGSDTQYF
>NA|TRBV5-1
CASSFRGARGANVLTF
>NA|TRBV28
CASSVLGTAYEQYF
>NA|TRBV7-6
CASSLDRSSGNTIYF
>NA|TRBV14
CASSQDTTAYEQYF
>NA|TRBV6-6
CASNPRGENYGYTF
>NA|TRBV21-1
CASRFGQPSSYEQYF
>NA|TRBV7-2
CASSHGLAVEQYF
>NA|TRBV19
CASSMPGTSGRKTQYF
>NA|TRBV15
CATSRGGILNEKLFF